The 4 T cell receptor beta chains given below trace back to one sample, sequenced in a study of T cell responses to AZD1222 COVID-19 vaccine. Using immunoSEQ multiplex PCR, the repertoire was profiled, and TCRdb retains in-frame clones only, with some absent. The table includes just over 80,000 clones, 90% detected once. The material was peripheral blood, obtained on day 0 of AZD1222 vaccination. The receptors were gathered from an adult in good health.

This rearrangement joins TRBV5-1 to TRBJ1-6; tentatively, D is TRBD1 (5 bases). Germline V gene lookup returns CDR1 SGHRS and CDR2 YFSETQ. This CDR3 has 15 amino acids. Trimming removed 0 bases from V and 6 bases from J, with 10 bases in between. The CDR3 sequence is CASSLVSGSNSPLHF. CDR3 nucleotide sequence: TGCGCCAGCAGCTTGGTTTCAGGGTCTAATTCACCCCTCCACTTT.

This chain's CDR3 is CASSGTEDYGEKLFF. CDR3 in DNA: TGTGCCAGCAGCGGTACAGAGGACTATGGTGAAAAACTGTTTTTT. This rearrangement joins TRBV9 to TRBJ1-4, with D unresolved. Trimming pared 3 bases from V and 7 bases from J, leaving 16 bases between. The CDR3 has 15 amino acids. Germline CDR1 is SGDLS and CDR2 is YYNGEE. Full variable domain (outside the CDR3, taken from reference TRBV9 and TRBJ1-4): DSGVTQTPKHLITATGQRVTLRCSPRSGDLSVYWYQQSLDQGLQFLIQYYNGEERAKGNILERFSAQQFPDLHSELNLSSLELGDSALYFCASSGTEDYGEKLFFGSGTQLSVL.

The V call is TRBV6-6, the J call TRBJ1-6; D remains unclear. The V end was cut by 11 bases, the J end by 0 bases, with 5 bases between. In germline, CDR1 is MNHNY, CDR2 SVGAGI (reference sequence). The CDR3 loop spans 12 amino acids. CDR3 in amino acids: CAGSSYNSPLHF. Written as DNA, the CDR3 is TGTGCCGGAAGCTCCTATAATTCACCCCTCCACTTT.

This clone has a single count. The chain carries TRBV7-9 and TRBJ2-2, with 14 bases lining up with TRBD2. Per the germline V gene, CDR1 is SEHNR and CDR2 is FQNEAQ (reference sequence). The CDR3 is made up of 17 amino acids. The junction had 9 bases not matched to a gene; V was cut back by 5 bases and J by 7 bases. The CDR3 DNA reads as TGTGCCAGCAGCCCGGGACTAGCGGGGGTTAAGATCGGGGAGCTGTTTTTT. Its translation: CASSPGLAGVKIGELFF.